This is a list of T cell receptor beta chains from one sample in a study of blood T cell repertoires in COVID-19. The data were produced by immunoSEQ multiplex PCR, yet TCRdb's version contains in-frame clones alone and is incomplete. The profile covers 18,000 or so clones, with around 81% appearing a single time and 11% to 15% taken by the ten largest. Sequencing used peripheral blood. The source is a man aged 35-49 years with active or convalescent COVID-19. Each CDR3 is given with its conserved first and last residue. The D gene is left open where the match is weak. Expanded clones get a size class; other rows say once, few or many, or leave the size out.

J gene	clone size	D gene	CDR3 length	V gene	CDR3 protein	CDR3 DNA
TRBJ2-3	.	TRBD1	16	TRBV24-1	CATSDPRTGSTDTQYF	TGTGCCACCAGTGATCCCCGGACAGGGAGCACAGATACGCAGTATTTT
TRBJ2-1	.	.	15	TRBV7-2	CASSVRDTTYNEQFF	TGTGCCAGCAGCGTCCGGGACACCACCTACAATGAGCAGTTCTTC
TRBJ2-5	medium-sized	TRBD2	15	TRBV5-5	CASSLGTRVQETQYF	TGTGCCAGCAGCTTGGGGACTAGGGTCCAAGAGACCCAGTACTTC
TRBJ1-1	.	TRBD1	12	TRBV29-1	CSAWTGQLGGFF	TGCAGCGCCTGGACAGGTCAATTAGGGGGGTTCTTT
TRBJ2-7	.	.	13	TRBV27	CASRSRTWDEQYF	TGTGCCAGCAGGTCTAGGACATGGGACGAGCAGTACTTC
TRBJ1-3	.	.	15	TRBV18	CASSPEQGSGNTIYF	TGTGCCAGCTCACCTGAACAGGGCTCTGGAAACACCATATATTTT
TRBJ2-3	.	.	15	TRBV25-1	CASGSLQTSTDTQYF	TGTGCCAGCGGCTCGTTGCAGACTAGCACAGATACGCAGTATTTT
TRBJ2-3	.	.	14	TRBV18	CASSPPVQLDTQYF	TGTGCCAGCTCACCACCGGTTCAACTAGATACGCAGTATTTT
TRBJ2-3	.	TRBD2	16	TRBV7-2	CASSENSGGGTDTQYF	TGTGCCAGCAGCGAAAATAGCGGGGGGGGCACAGATACGCAGTATTTT
TRBJ2-1	once	TRBD1	14	TRBV5-4	CASSAGQGANEQFF	TGTGCCAGCAGCGCGGGACAGGGGGCCAATGAGCAGTTCTTC
TRBJ1-5	.	.	15	TRBV2	CASSEEAGSYQPQHF	TGTGCCAGCAGTGAAGAGGCAGGGTCTTATCAGCCCCAGCATTTT
TRBJ1-5	.	.	16	TRBV2	CASSEMGRGLEQPQHF	TGTGCCAGCAGTGAAATGGGCAGGGGCCTCGAGCAACCCCAGCATTTT
TRBJ1-1	.	.	14	TRBV9	CASSVEETFTEAFF	TGTGCCAGCAGCGTAGAGGAGACCTTCACTGAAGCTTTCTTT
TRBJ1-2	few	TRBD1	16	TRBV15	CATSGGGWDRGNGYTF	TGTGCCACCAGCGGCGGGGGGTGGGACAGGGGAAATGGCTACACCTTC
TRBJ1-1	.	TRBD1	15	TRBV7-9	CASSLVAGGNTEAFF	TGTGCCAGCAGCTTAGTTGCAGGGGGGAACACTGAAGCTTTCTTT
TRBJ2-7	.	.	14	TRBV6-1	CASSDLAGFREQYF	TGTGCCAGCAGTGATTTGGCAGGGTTTCGAGAGCAGTACTTC
TRBJ2-2	few	.	13	TRBV10-3	CAISERGTGELFF	TGTGCCATCAGTGAAAGAGGCACCGGGGAGCTGTTTTTT
TRBJ2-5	.	TRBD1	14	TRBV10-3	CAISTDRGGETQYF	TGTGCCATCAGTACGGACAGGGGAGGAGAGACCCAGTACTTC
TRBJ1-1	.	.	15	TRBV4-1	CASWPGFGTDTEAFF	TGCGCCAGCTGGCCCGGGTTTGGTACGGACACTGAAGCTTTCTTT
TRBJ2-7	.	.	14	TRBV18	CASSPRSGVYEQYF	TGTGCCAGCTCACCACGTTCAGGGGTCTACGAGCAGTACTTC
TRBJ2-7	few	TRBD1	12	TRBV19	CASRGQTYEQYF	TGTGCCAGTAGGGGACAGACCTACGAGCAGTACTTC
TRBJ2-1	.	.	14	TRBV27	CASSVVSPYNEQFF	TGTGCCAGCAGTGTAGTGTCCCCCTACAATGAGCAGTTCTTC
TRBJ2-1	.	TRBD2	15	TRBV20-1	CSASTGGRSYNEQFF	TGCAGTGCTAGTACGGGGGGGCGCTCCTACAATGAGCAGTTCTTC
TRBJ1-2	few	.	14	TRBV21-1	CASVWGRDNYGYTF	TGTGCCAGCGTTTGGGGGAGGGATAACTATGGCTACACCTTC
TRBJ2-3	.	TRBD1	14	TRBV10-2	CASGTGEGTDTQYF	TGCGCCAGCGGGACAGGGGAAGGGACAGATACGCAGTATTTT
TRBJ2-2	.	.	15	TRBV5-1	CASSLAGAGTGELFF	TGCGCCAGCAGCTTGGCAGGGGCCGGTACCGGGGAGCTGTTTTTT
TRBJ2-7	medium-sized	.	12	TRBV5-4	CASSATGLEQYF	TGTGCCAGCAGCGCCACAGGGTTAGAGCAGTACTTC
TRBJ2-1	.	TRBD2	15	TRBV4-1	CASSQDGGGYNEQFF	TGCGCCAGCAGCCAAGATGGGGGGGGGTACAATGAGCAGTTCTTC
TRBJ2-1	.	TRBD2	11	TRBV20-1	CSALAVNEQFF	TGCAGTGCCCTAGCGGTTAATGAGCAGTTCTTC
TRBJ2-7	once	TRBD1	17	TRBV5-5	CASSWIVVQGASDEQYF	TGTGCCAGCAGCTGGATTGTCGTGCAGGGGGCTTCCGACGAGCAGTACTTC
TRBJ1-4	.	TRBD1	16	TRBV5-1	CASSARSKGAAEKLFF	TGCGCCAGCAGCGCCCGGTCTAAGGGGGCAGCTGAAAAACTGTTTTTT
TRBJ2-7	.	TRBD2	16	TRBV7-6	CASSPWTSGGEDEQYF	TGTGCCAGCAGCCCTTGGACTAGCGGGGGGGAGGACGAGCAGTACTTC
TRBJ1-2	.	.	15	TRBV27	CASRTPRGGVYGYTF	TGTGCCAGCAGGACCCCTCGGGGCGGGGTATATGGCTACACCTTC
TRBJ1-5	.	.	14	TRBV19	CASSTRQSNQPQHF	TGTGCCAGTAGTACAAGACAGTCCAATCAGCCCCAGCATTTT
TRBJ2-4	.	.	14	TRBV18	CASSPSGEGNIQYF	TGTGCCAGCTCACCAAGCGGCGAGGGAAACATTCAGTACTTC
TRBJ2-5	.	.	13	TRBV11-2	CASSLRGQETQYF	TGTGCCAGCAGCTTACGAGGGCAAGAGACCCAGTACTTC
TRBJ2-2	.	.	13	TRBV30	CAWSITGIGELFF	TGTGCCTGGAGTATTACAGGGATCGGGGAGCTGTTTTTT
TRBJ2-1	.	TRBD2	14	TRBV7-3	CASTSSGGRDEQFF	TGTGCCAGTACCTCTAGCGGGGGAAGGGATGAGCAGTTCTTC
TRBJ1-5	.	.	17	TRBV27	CASSLRQVAGSNQPQHF	TGTGCCAGCAGCCTTAGACAGGTAGCGGGTAGCAATCAGCCCCAGCATTTT
TRBJ1-2	.	TRBD1	14	TRBV6-5	CASSPDRDDYGYTF	TGTGCCAGCAGTCCGGACAGGGATGACTATGGCTACACCTTC
TRBJ2-2	few	TRBD1	15	TRBV7-9	CASRPGQGGTGELFF	TGTGCCAGCAGACCGGGACAGGGGGGCACCGGGGAGCTGTTTTTT
TRBJ2-4	.	TRBD1	17	TRBV3-1/TRBV3-2	CASSRSRDRGWGNIQYF	TGTGCCAGCAGCCGGTCCCGGGACAGGGGTTGGGGAAACATTCAGTACTTC